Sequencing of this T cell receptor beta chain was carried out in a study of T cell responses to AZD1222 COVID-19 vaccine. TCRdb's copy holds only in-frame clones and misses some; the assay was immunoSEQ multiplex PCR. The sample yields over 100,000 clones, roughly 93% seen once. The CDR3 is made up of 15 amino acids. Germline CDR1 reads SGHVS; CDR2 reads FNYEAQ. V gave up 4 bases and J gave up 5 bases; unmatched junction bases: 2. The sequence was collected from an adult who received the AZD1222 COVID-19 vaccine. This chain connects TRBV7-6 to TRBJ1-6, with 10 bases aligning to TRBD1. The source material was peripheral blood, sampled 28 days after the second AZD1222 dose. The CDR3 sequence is CASSYGQGDNSPLHF. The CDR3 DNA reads TGTGCCAGCAGCTACGGACAGGGGGATAATTCACCCCTCCACTTT. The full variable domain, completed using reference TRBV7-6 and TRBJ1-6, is GAGVSQSPRYKVTKRGQDVALRCDPISGHVSLYWYRQALGQGPEFLTYFNYEAQQDKSGLPNDRFSAERPEGSISTLTIQRTEQRDSAMYRCASSYGQGDNSPLHFGNGTRLTVT.